The clone carrying this TCR beta chain was recorded a few times. Its specificity is not known. This entry is derived from a study of CD8 T cells in ankylosing spondylitis. From the 5' RACE reads, TCRdb called clonotypes with MiXCR, one entry per CDR3 protein. The table has some 300,000 distinct CDR3 sequences, less than 25% seen once. The study, taken as a whole, reports: CD8+ disease-linked clones were present at relatively low frequencies in blood.

This TCR derives from a female donor with ankylosing spondylitis or in good health (not recorded which). The sample consisted of blood, either unsorted or a sorted T cell fraction (not recorded which).

The CDR3: CASSQVRTGDQPQHF. The CDR3 nucleotides read TGCGCCAGCAGCCAAGTTAGGACCGGAGATCAGCCCCAGCATTTT. This chain links TRBV4-3 with TRBJ1-5, with D hard to call. V lost 1 base to trimming and J lost 5 bases, with 12 bases between them. Germline CDR1 is LGHNA and CDR2 is YSLEER. The CDR3 extends over 15 amino acids.